This T cell receptor beta chain emerged from a study of blood T cell repertoires in COVID-19. Study at large: The samples span acute and convalescent COVID-19 from the United States, Italy and Spain. The analysed material was cDNA or gDNA that came from T cells, B-cell-depleted T cells, or PBMCs.

Measured with immunoSEQ multiplex PCR; TCRdb has only the in-frame clones, and not every one. Of under 350,000 clones in the sample, 86% were seen once. All enrollees were about 18 to 89 years old and from some 24 US areas. Membership in each cohort depended on participant-reported clinical history. This CDR3 has 14 amino acids. Deletions cut 6 bases from V and 0 bases from J, with 12 bases between. Per germline, CDR1 SGHRS and CDR2 YFSETQ. The V call is TRBV5-1, the J call TRBJ1-1, with D uncertain. Material: PBMCs or T cells enriched from blood (not recorded which). The clonotype was recovered from a man aged 25 to 40 who had recovered from COVID-19. The CDR3 DNA sequence: TGCGCCAGCAAGCCGGAGAGTTTGAACACTGAAGCTTTCTTT. Translating it yields CASKPESLNTEAFF.